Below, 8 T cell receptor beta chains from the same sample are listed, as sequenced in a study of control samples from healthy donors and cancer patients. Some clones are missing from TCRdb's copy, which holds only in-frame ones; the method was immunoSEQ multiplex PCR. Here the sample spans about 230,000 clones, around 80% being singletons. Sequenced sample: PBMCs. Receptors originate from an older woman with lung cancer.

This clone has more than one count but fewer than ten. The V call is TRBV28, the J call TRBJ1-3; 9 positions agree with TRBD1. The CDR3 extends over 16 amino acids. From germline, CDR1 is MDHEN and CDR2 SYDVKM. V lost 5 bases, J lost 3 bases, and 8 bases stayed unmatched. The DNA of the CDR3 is TGTGCCAGCAGTACGCCGGGACAGGGAATTGGAAACACCATATATTTT. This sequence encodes CASSTPGQGIGNTIYF.

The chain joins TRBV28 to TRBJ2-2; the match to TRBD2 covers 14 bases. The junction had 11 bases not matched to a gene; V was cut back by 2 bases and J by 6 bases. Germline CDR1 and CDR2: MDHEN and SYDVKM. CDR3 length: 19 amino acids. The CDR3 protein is CASSLPLRLAGGYAGELFF. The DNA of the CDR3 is TGTGCCAGCAGTTTACCGCTCAGACTAGCGGGAGGGTATGCCGGGGAGCTGTTTTTT.

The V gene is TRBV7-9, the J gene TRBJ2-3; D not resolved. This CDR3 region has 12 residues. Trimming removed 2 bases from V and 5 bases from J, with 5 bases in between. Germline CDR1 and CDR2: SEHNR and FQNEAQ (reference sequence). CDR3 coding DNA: TGTGCCAGCAGCTTAAGGGAAGATACGCAGTATTTT. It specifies CASSLREDTQYF.

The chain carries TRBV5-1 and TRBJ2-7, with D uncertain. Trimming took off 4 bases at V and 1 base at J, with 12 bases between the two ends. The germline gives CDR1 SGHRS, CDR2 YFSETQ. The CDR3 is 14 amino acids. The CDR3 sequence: CASSLTSASYEQYF. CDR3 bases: TGCGCCAGCAGCCTTACCTCCGCTTCCTACGAGCAGTACTTC.

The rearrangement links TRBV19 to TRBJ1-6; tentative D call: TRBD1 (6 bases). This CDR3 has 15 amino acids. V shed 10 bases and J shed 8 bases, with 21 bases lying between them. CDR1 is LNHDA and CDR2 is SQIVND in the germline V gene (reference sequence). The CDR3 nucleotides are TGTGCCACCGCAACCCTCGGGGGCAGAGATTCACCCCTCCACTTT. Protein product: CATATLGGRDSPLHF.

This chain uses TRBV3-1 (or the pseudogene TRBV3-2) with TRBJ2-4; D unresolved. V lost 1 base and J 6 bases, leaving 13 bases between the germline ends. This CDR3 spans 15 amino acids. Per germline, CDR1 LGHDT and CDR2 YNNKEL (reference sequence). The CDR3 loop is CASSQAGDQTNIQYF. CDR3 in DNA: TGTGCCAGCAGCCAAGCAGGTGATCAGACAAACATTCAGTACTTC.

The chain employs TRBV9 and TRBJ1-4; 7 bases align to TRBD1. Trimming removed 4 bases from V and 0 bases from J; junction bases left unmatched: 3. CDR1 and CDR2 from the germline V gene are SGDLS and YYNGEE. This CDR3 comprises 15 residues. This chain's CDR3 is CASSKGASTNEKLFF. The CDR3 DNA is TGTGCCAGCAGCAAGGGGGCTTCAACTAATGAAAAACTGTTTTTT.

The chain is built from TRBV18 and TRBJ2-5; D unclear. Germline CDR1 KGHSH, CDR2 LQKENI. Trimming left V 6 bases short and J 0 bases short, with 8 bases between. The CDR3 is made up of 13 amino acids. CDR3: CASSPPNQETQYF. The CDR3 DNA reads TGTGCCAGCTCGCCGCCTAACCAAGAGACCCAGTACTTC. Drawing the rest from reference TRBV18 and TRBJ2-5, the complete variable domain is NAGVMQNPRHLVRRRGQEARLRCSPMKGHSHVYWYRQLPEEGLKFMVYLQKENIIDESGMPKERFSAEFPKEGPSILRIQQVVRGDSAAYFCASSPPNQETQYFGPGTRLLVL.